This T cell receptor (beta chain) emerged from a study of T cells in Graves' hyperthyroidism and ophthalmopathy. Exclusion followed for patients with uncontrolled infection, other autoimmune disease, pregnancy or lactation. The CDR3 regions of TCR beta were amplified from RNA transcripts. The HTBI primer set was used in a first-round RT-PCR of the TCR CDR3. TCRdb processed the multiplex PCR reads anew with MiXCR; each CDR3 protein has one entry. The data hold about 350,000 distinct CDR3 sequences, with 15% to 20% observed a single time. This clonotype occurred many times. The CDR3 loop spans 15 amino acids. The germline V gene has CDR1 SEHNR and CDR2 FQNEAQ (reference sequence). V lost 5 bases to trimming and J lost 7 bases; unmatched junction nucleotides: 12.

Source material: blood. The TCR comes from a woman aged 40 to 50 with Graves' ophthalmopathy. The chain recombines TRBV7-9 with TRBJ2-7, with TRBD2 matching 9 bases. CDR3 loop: CASSPTSGRALEQYF. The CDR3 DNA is TGTGCCAGCAGCCCGACTAGCGGAAGGGCCCTGGAGCAGTACTTC.